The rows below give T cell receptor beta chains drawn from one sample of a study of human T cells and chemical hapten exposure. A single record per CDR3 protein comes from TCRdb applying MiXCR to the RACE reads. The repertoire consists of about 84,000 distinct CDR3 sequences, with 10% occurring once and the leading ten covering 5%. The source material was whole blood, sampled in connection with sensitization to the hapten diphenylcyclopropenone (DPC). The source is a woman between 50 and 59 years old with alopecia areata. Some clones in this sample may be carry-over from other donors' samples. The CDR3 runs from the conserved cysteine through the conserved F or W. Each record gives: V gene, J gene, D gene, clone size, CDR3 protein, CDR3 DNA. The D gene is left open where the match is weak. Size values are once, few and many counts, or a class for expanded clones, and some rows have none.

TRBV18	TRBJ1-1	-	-	CASSQQGGAGGNTEAFF	TGTGCCAGCTCACAACAGGGAGGGGCCGGGGGTAACACTGAAGCTTTCTTT
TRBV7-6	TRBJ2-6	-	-	CASSGSGSGANVLTF	TGTGCCAGCAGTGGATCAGGCTCTGGGGCCAACGTCCTGACTTTC
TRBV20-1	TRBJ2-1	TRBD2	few	CSAVKGLLAGGGPNEQFF	TGCAGTGCCGTGAAAGGATTACTAGCGGGAGGAGGCCCCAATGAGCAGTTCTTC
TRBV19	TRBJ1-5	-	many	CASSISGDNHF	TGTGCCAGTAGTATTTCGGGGGACAATCATTTT
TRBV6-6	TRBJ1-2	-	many	CASSYLSREYGYTF	TGTGCCAGCAGTTATTTAAGCCGGGAATATGGCTACACCTTC
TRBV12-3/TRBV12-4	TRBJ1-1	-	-	CASSSLGEGKTEAFF	TGTGCCAGCAGTTCCCTCGGTGAGGGGAAAACTGAAGCTTTCTTT
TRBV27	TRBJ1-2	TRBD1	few	CASNPTGSLYGYTF	TGTGCCAGCAACCCGACAGGGTCCCTCTATGGCTACACCTTC
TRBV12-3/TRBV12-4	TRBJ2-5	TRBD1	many	CASSGQAREETQYF	TGTGCCAGCAGCGGACAGGCTAGGGAAGAGACCCAGTACTTC
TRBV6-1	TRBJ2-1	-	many	CASSEARQFDEQFF	TGTGCCAGCAGTGAGGCCCGACAGTTTGATGAGCAGTTCTTC
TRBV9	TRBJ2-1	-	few	CASSVGLARKYNEQFF	TGTGCCAGCAGCGTAGGTTTAGCGCGGAAGTACAATGAGCAGTTCTTC